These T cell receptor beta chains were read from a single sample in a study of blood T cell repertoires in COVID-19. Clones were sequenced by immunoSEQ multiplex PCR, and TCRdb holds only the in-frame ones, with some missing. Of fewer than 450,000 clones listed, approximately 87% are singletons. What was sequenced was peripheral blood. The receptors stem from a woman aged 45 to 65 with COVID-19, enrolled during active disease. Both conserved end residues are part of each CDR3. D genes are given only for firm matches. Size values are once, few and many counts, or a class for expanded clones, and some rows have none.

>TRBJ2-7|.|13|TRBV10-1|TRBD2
TGCGCCAGCAGTGATTACCAGCGGGAGGGCCAGTACTTC
CASSDYQREGQYF
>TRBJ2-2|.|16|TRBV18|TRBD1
TGTGCCAGCTCAAAAGGGACAGGATCCCACACCGGGGAGCTGTTTTTT
CASSKGTGSHTGELFF
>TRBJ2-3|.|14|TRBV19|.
TGTGCCAGTAGTGGGCAGATTAGCACAGATACGCAGTATTTT
CASSGQISTDTQYF
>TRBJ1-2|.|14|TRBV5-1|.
TGCGCCAGCAGCCCAGAAAGGGCGGGATCGGGCTACACCTTC
CASSPERAGSGYTF
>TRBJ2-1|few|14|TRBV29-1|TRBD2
TGCAGCGGACTAGCGGGGTCGTCCTACAATGAGCAGTTCTTC
CSGLAGSSYNEQFF
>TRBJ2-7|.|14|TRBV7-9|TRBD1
TGTGCCAGCAGCTTGGGACAGACCCACTCCGAGCAGTACTTC
CASSLGQTHSEQYF
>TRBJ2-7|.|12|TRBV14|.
TGTGCCAGCAGAGGAGGGACCTACGAGCAGTACTTC
CASRGGTYEQYF
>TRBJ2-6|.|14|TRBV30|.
TGTGCCTGGAGCACAGTCTCTGGGGCCAACGTCCTGACTTTC
CAWSTVSGANVLTF
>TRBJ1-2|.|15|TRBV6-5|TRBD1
TGTGCCAGCAGGCCCGACGGGACAGGACGGGATGGCTACACCTTC
CASRPDGTGRDGYTF
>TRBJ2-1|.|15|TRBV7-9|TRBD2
TGTGCCAGCAGTCGGACTAGCGGGAACTACAATGAGCAGTTCTTC
CASSRTSGNYNEQFF
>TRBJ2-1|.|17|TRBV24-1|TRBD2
TGTGCCACCAGTGACCCAAGCGGGAGTCAGCCCTACAATGAGCAGTTCTTC
CATSDPSGSQPYNEQFF
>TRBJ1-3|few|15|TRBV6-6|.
TGTGCCAGCAGTTACGAGGCCATCTCTGGAAACACCATATATTTT
CASSYEAISGNTIYF
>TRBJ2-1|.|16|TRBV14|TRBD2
TGTGCCAGCAGCCGTTTACTAGCGGGAGACTACAATGAGCAGTTCTTC
CASSRLLAGDYNEQFF
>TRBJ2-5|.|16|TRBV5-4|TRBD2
TGTGCCAGCAGCTTTAGCAGCGGGAGGGCCCGTGAGACCCAGTACTTC
CASSFSSGRARETQYF
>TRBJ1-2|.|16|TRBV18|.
TGTGCCAGCTCACCACCTACAGCTTATCGGTCGGGAGGCTACACCTTC
CASSPPTAYRSGGYTF
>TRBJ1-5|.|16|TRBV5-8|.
TGTGCCAGCAGCTTGTGGGCAGGGACAACGCGGCAGCCCCAGCATTTT
CASSLWAGTTRQPQHF
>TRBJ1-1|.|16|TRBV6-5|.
TGTGCCAGCAGGTACCTAAACCAGGGGATAGAAGTTGGGGCTTTCTTT
CASRYLNQGIEVGAFF
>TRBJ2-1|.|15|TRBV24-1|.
TGTGCCACCAGTGATTTTTCTAAAAGCGGCAATGAGCAGTTCTTC
CATSDFSKSGNEQFF